A selection of T cell receptor beta chains follows, all from one sample in a study of T cells in Graves' hyperthyroidism and ophthalmopathy. Via MiXCR, TCRdb re-called the multiplex PCR reads, giving one row per CDR3 protein. The table includes about 640,000 distinct CDR3 sequences, 13% to 15% detected once. The sequencing sample was made of blood. The receptors come from a woman aged 45-60 years with Graves' ophthalmopathy. CDR3s include the opening cysteine and the closing phenylalanine or tryptophan. A D gene is named only where the DNA matches it firmly. Size tells how often a clone was seen (once, few, many) or the class of an expanded clone, and some rows leave it out.

J	V	D	size	DNA	CDR3
TRBJ2-6	TRBV29-1	.	.	TGCAGTGCCGGCGGTTTGGCTGGGGCCAACGTCCTGACTTTC	CSAGGLAGANVLTF
TRBJ1-2	TRBV14	TRBD1	.	TGTGCCAGCAGCCTCCGGGACAGGGGGCTGTATGGCTACACCTTC	CASSLRDRGLYGYTF
TRBJ2-1	TRBV7-9	TRBD1	.	TGTGCCAGCAGCACGACAGGGGGCCGACAGATGGACAATGAGCAGTTCTTC	CASSTTGGRQMDNEQFF
TRBJ2-1	TRBV3-1	.	many	TGTGCCAGCAGCCAAGTGGACGGGAGATTCCCCAATGAGCAGTTCTTC	CASSQVDGRFPNEQFF
TRBJ1-2	TRBV7-8	TRBD1	few	TGTGCCAGCAGCTCAAGTTTGACGGGACAGGGTAACTATGGCTACACCTTC	CASSSSLTGQGNYGYTF
TRBJ2-7	TRBV24-1	.	many	TGTGCCACCAGTGATTTGCACAGTTACGAGCAGTACTTC	CATSDLHSYEQYF
TRBJ2-3	TRBV29-1	TRBD1	many	TGCAGCGTTGAAGTGACAGGGACGAGCACAGATACGCAGTATTTT	CSVEVTGTSTDTQYF
TRBJ2-7	TRBV20-1	TRBD2	.	TGCAGTGCTAGAGGCTTACGGACTAGCGACAACTACGAGCAGTACTTC	CSARGLRTSDNYEQYF
TRBJ1-5	TRBV20-1	TRBD1	.	TGCAGTGCTACACGAAACGGGGACAGGGTGGACCAGCCCCAGCATTTT	CSATRNGDRVDQPQHF
TRBJ2-7	TRBV12-3/TRBV12-4	TRBD2	many	TGTGCCAGCAGTTTTGAGGCGGTGGTAGTAGCGGGAGTGTTGGAGCAGTACTTC	CASSFEAVVVAGVLEQYF
TRBJ1-2	TRBV7-6	.	few	TGTGCCAGCAGCTTAGGGAGCCGGACAGCTAACTATGGCTACACCTTC	CASSLGSRTANYGYTF
TRBJ1-1	TRBV18	TRBD1	many	TGTGCCAGCTCACCGTTCGGGGACAGAAGCGGAGCTTTCTTT	CASSPFGDRSGAFF
TRBJ1-1	TRBV7-9	TRBD1	many	TGTGCCAGCAGAGCTACAGGGGTCACTGAAGCTTTCTTT	CASRATGVTEAFF
TRBJ2-1	TRBV27	TRBD2	many	TGTGCCAGCAGTTCGACTAGCGGGGGCCTCCATGAGCAGTTCTTC	CASSSTSGGLHEQFF
TRBJ2-7	TRBV18	.	.	TGTGCCAGTACAAGGACACCTACCTACGAGCAGTACTTC	CASTRTPTYEQYF
TRBJ2-1	TRBV3-1	TRBD2	many	TGTGCCAGCAGCCAAGATCAAGACGGGACTAGATTTGATGAGCAGTTCTTC	CASSQDQDGTRFDEQFF
TRBJ2-2	TRBV11-2	TRBD2	few	TGTGCCAGCAGCTCGCTCCGAGCTCTAGCGGGAGCGCGCACCGGGGAGCTGTTTTTT	CASSSLRALAGARTGELFF
TRBJ2-1	TRBV5-8	.	many	TGTGCCAGTAATGTTCTAGCGAGCTCCTACAATGAGCAGTTCTTC	CASNVLASSYNEQFF
TRBJ2-3	TRBV7-3	.	many	TGTGCCAGCAGCTTAACGAGCGCATCCAGCACAGATACGCAGTATTTT	CASSLTSASSTDTQYF
TRBJ2-2	TRBV11-3	TRBD2	.	TGTGCCAGCAGTACCGCCCCGCTAGCGGGAGCCAACGGGGAGCTGTTTTTT	CASSTAPLAGANGELFF
TRBJ2-5	TRBV27	.	many	TGTGCCAGCAGTTTAAGGCAGGGGGGAGAGACCCAGTACTTC	CASSLRQGGETQYF
TRBJ2-5	TRBV9	.	many	TGTGCCAGCAGCGTAGATCCGGTCCCAGAGACCCAGTACTTC	CASSVDPVPETQYF
TRBJ2-2	TRBV11-2	TRBD2	.	TGTGCCAGCAGCTCCCGCCGACTAGCGGGAGTCACCGGGGAGCTGTTTTTT	CASSSRRLAGVTGELFF
TRBJ2-3	TRBV30	TRBD2	many	TGTGCCTGGAGTGTAGCTAGCGGAAGCACAGATACGCAGTATTTT	CAWSVASGSTDTQYF
TRBJ2-3	TRBV4-3	.	.	TGCGCCAGCAGCCAAAGAGCGGTCCCTAGCACAGATACGCAGTATTTT	CASSQRAVPSTDTQYF
TRBJ1-2	TRBV9	.	many	TGTGCCAGCAGCGTAGGGAGTGACTATGGCTACACCTTC	CASSVGSDYGYTF
TRBJ1-6	TRBV2	.	few	TGTGCCAGCAGTGAAGCGTTCTCTTATAATTCACCCCTCCACTTT	CASSEAFSYNSPLHF
TRBJ2-7	TRBV28	TRBD1	many	TGTGCCAGCAGTTCCACCGGGACAGGGAGCTCCTACGAGCAGTACTTC	CASSSTGTGSSYEQYF
TRBJ1-2	TRBV7-2	TRBD1	many	TGTGCCAGCAGCTTAGACAGGGGGCCGTATGGCTACACCTTC	CASSLDRGPYGYTF
TRBJ2-5	TRBV3-1	TRBD1	many	TGTGCCAGCAGCCTCCGGGACAGGGGGCAAGAGACCCAGTACTTC	CASSLRDRGQETQYF
TRBJ2-3	TRBV4-3	.	few	TGCGCCAGCAGCCCCAACTATGGCAGCACAGATACGCAGTATTTT	CASSPNYGSTDTQYF
TRBJ2-1	TRBV11-1	.	many	TGTGCCAGCAGCTTAGAGTATGAGCAGTTCTTC	CASSLEYEQFF
TRBJ2-7	TRBV10-2	TRBD2	.	TGCGTCAGCAGTGTTGTAGCGGGACACTACGAGCAGTACTTC	CVSSVVAGHYEQYF
TRBJ1-6	TRBV20-1	TRBD1	.	TGCAGTGCTCTGGGACAGTCGAATTCACCCCTCCACTTT	CSALGQSNSPLHF
TRBJ2-4	TRBV28	TRBD1	many	TGTGCCAGCAGACGGCCGGGACAGGGCATCAAAAACATTCAGTACTTC	CASRRPGQGIKNIQYF
TRBJ2-7	TRBV7-9	.	many	TGTGCCAGTACGACCGGGGGAGCCGAGCAGTACTTC	CASTTGGAEQYF
TRBJ2-3	TRBV7-9	.	many	TGTGCCAGCAGCCCCGAGTGGGATACGCAGTATTTT	CASSPEWDTQYF
TRBJ1-4	TRBV6-1	TRBD1	few	TGTGCCAGCAGCTGGGGACAGGGGGGGGAAAAACTGTTTTTT	CASSWGQGGEKLFF
TRBJ2-7	TRBV18	.	many	TGTGCCAGCTCACCTCAGACAGGGAGGTACGAGCAGTACTTC	CASSPQTGRYEQYF
TRBJ2-7	TRBV6-1	.	many	TGTGCCAGCAGACCAGACAGAGGAGGGCCCATGGGGTACGAGCAGTACTTC	CASRPDRGGPMGYEQYF
TRBJ2-1	TRBV20-1	.	many	TGCATCATTTTAGCGAGAGGATACAATGAGCAGTTCTTC	CIILARGYNEQFF
TRBJ1-2	TRBV20-1	.	many	TGCAGTGCTAGAGATCGGTCGCAGCCTTATGGCTACACCTTC	CSARDRSQPYGYTF
TRBJ2-1	TRBV7-9	TRBD1	many	TGTGCCAGCAGCTTACTGGACAGGGGAAGCTCCTACAATGAGCAGTTCTTC	CASSLLDRGSSYNEQFF
TRBJ1-2	TRBV3-1	TRBD1	few	TGTGCCAGCAGCCACTACAGGGGTAACTATGGCTACACCTTC	CASSHYRGNYGYTF
TRBJ2-3	TRBV5-1	TRBD1	.	TGCGCCAGCAGCTTCGACAGGGCGCCATTTGGTACGCAGTATTTT	CASSFDRAPFGTQYF
TRBJ2-7	TRBV6-2/TRBV6-3	TRBD1	.	TGTGCCAGCAGTTATGACAGGGCTTCCTACGAGCAGTACTTC	CASSYDRASYEQYF
TRBJ2-7	TRBV5-6	TRBD1	.	TGTGCCAGCAGCGCCGGGACAGGGAGGTCCCGGGAGCAGTACTTC	CASSAGTGRSREQYF
TRBJ2-3	TRBV20-1	TRBD1	many	TGCAGTGCTAGAGATCTGCGACAGGGAACAGATACGCAGTATTTT	CSARDLRQGTDTQYF
TRBJ1-1	TRBV7-9	.	many	TGTGCCAGCAGCTCAACCCACCGGAACACTGAAGCTTTCTTT	CASSSTHRNTEAFF
TRBJ2-7	TRBV6-2/TRBV6-3	.	many	TGTGCCAGCAGACCCGGGACACCTAAGGAGCAGTACTTC	CASRPGTPKEQYF
TRBJ2-1	TRBV24-1	.	few	TGTGCCACCAGTCCCTCCGCCGGGAGCCACAATGAGCAGTTCTTC	CATSPSAGSHNEQFF
TRBJ1-1	TRBV30	TRBD1	many	TGTGCCTGGAGTGTTGGACAGGGCCCGTTTGAAGCTTTCTTT	CAWSVGQGPFEAFF